These 20 T cell receptor beta chains came from one sample sequenced in a study of CD8+ T cells in alopecia areata. Investigators isolated RNA and reverse transcribed it into cDNA to act as the sequencing template. The protocol was immunoSEQ multiplex PCR, while the TCRdb copy is restricted to in-frame clones and leaves out a portion. Of tens of thousands of clones detected, approximately 61% appear once; the ten largest clones hold 17%. Sequencing used CD8+ T cells sorted from blood, obtained at week 0. These receptors all stem from a human donor with alopecia areata.

The rearrangement joins TRBV5-1 to TRBJ2-2; no clear D. This CDR3 is built from 15 residues. CDR1 SGHRS and CDR2 YFSETQ come from the germline V gene. V lost 0 bases and J lost 3, with 9 bases in between. The CDR3 nucleotides read TGCGCCAGCAGCTTGGTTGCGTCGGACACCGGGGAGCTGTTTTTT. It is translated as CASSLVASDTGELFF.

This chain's CDR3 is CSVEIGASYEQYF. In nucleotides, the CDR3 is TGCAGCGTTGAGATAGGGGCGTCCTACGAGCAGTACTTC. The V gene is TRBV29-1, the J gene TRBJ2-5; the D gene is possibly TRBD1 (5 bases). The J call may be faulty, since TRBJ2-7 better matches the DNA end. There are 13 residues in the CDR3. Germline CDR1 is SQVTM and CDR2 is ANQGSEA.

CDR3 in amino acids: CASSPREANQETQYF. In nucleotides, the CDR3 is TGTGCCAGCAGCCCCAGGGAAGCCAACCAAGAGACCCAGTACTTC. This chain connects TRBV13 to TRBJ2-5, with a tentative D call TRBD1 (5 bases). V was clipped by 5 bases and J by 0 bases, with 13 bases between them. Germline V gene data show CDR1 as PRHDT and CDR2 as FYEKMQ (reference sequence). The length of the CDR3 is 15 residues.

The rearrangement links TRBV5-6 to TRBJ2-7, with 9 bases lining up with TRBD1. With 3 bases clipped from V and 1 base from J, the junction kept 11 bases outside the gene matches. This CDR3 has 17 residues. Germline V CDR1 and CDR2: SGHDT, YYEEEE. The chain's CDR3 is CASSSGQGSRFSYEQYF. Here the CDR3 DNA reads TGTGCCAGCAGCTCGGGACAGGGATCCAGATTTTCCTACGAGCAGTACTTC. Based on the CDR3 plus reference TRBV5-6 and TRBJ2-7, the full variable domain is DAGVTQSPTHLIKTRGQQVTLRCSPKSGHDTVSWYQQALGQGPQFIFQYYEEEERQRGNFPDRFSGHQFPNYSSELNVNALLLGDSALYLCASSSGQGSRFSYEQYFGPGTRLTVT.

V and J are TRBV7-9 and TRBJ2-5; D unresolved. Germline V gene sequence: CDR1 SEHNR, CDR2 FQNEAQ (reference sequence). This CDR3 is 14 amino acids long. The V gene lost 0 bases and the J gene lost 0 bases, with 5 bases spanning the gap. Here the CDR3 DNA reads TGTGCCAGCAGCTTAGCAGGGTACCAAGAGACCCAGTACTTC. This codes for CASSLAGYQETQYF. Full variable domain (outside the CDR3, taken from reference TRBV7-9 and TRBJ2-5): DTGVSQNPRHKITKRGQNVTFRCDPISEHNRLYWYRQTLGQGPEFLTYFQNEAQLEKSRLLSDRFSAERPKGSFSTLEIQRTEQGDSAMYLCASSLAGYQETQYFGPGTRLLVL.

V and J are TRBV29-1 and TRBJ2-1; TRBD2 aligns across 7 bases. The J segment lost 6 bases and the V segment lost 3 bases, leaving 5 bases of the junction unmatched. The CDR3 loop spans 13 amino acids. Germline CDR1 SQVTM, CDR2 ANQGSEA. The CDR3 reads CSVDAGVANEQFF. The CDR3, as DNA: TGCAGCGTTGATGCGGGAGTAGCCAATGAGCAGTTCTTC.

The gene calls are TRBV2 and TRBJ1-1; tentatively, D is TRBD1 (5 bases). Per the germline V gene, CDR1 is SNHLY and CDR2 is FYNNEI. The CDR3 sequence is 15 residues long. V shed 0 bases and J shed 4 bases, with 12 bases lying between them. The CDR3 DNA follows: TGTGCCAGCAGTGAAGCGCTAGCAGGGCCCACTGAAGCTTTCTTT. It specifies CASSEALAGPTEAFF.

This clone was seen a single time. The chain recombines TRBV2 with TRBJ1-2; tentatively, D is TRBD1 (6 bases). The CDR3 consists of 11 residues. V was clipped by 6 bases and J by 8 bases, with 10 bases between them. Germline V gives CDR1 SNHLY, CDR2 FYNNEI. Here the CDR3 reads CASRRGIGYTF. The DNA of the CDR3 is TGTGCCAGCAGGAGGGGGATAGGCTACACCTTC.

This sequence joins TRBV14 and TRBJ2-7, with a possible D match to TRBD1 (5 bases). The germline V gene encodes CDR1 SGHDN and CDR2 FVKESK. The CDR3 totals 14 residues. V was cut by 5 bases and J by 2 bases, with 13 bases left in between. CDR3: CASSFDRNPYEQYF. For the CDR3, the DNA is TGTGCCAGCAGCTTCGACAGAAACCCCTACGAGCAGTACTTC. Together with reference TRBV14 and TRBJ2-7, the CDR3 gives the full variable domain: EAGVTQFPSHSVIEKGQTVTLRCDPISGHDNLYWYRRVMGKEIKFLLHFVKESKQDESGMPNNRFLAERTGGTYSTLKVQPAELEDSGVYFCASSFDRNPYEQYFGPGTRLTVT.

The chain uses TRBV27 and TRBJ1-5, with D perhaps TRBD1 (5 bases). The germline gives CDR1 MNHEY, CDR2 SMNVEV (reference sequence). The CDR3 is made up of 13 amino acids. V dropped 6 bases and J dropped 4 bases, with 10 bases sitting between them. The CDR3 DNA is TGTGCCAGCAGAGGGGCGGGGAATCAGCCCCAGCATTTT. Translation: CASRGAGNQPQHF.

The chain uses TRBV7-9 and TRBJ1-5; D possibly corresponds to TRBD1 (5 bases). V was clipped by 11 bases and J by 2 bases, with 13 bases between them. The CDR3 spans 13 residues. The germline CDR1 and CDR2 sequences are SEHNR and FQNEAQ (reference sequence). This chain's CDR3 is CAAGREGNQPQHF. CDR3 DNA: TGTGCCGCGGGGCGGGAGGGCAATCAGCCCCAGCATTTT.

This rearrangement joins TRBV5-7 to TRBJ2-5; D is unresolved. TRBV5-7 is an ORF for which the function is uncertain. Trimming removed 9 bases from V and 5 bases from J, with 23 bases in between. The CDR3 is 15 amino acids. The CDR3 spells CATACMLVRVETQYF. CDR3 coding DNA: TGTGCCACAGCTTGTATGTTGGTTCGTGTGGAGACCCAGTACTTC.

The chain carries TRBV30 and TRBJ1-4, with unresolved D. Germline-derived CDR1 and CDR2 are GTSNPN and SVGIG (reference sequence). The CDR3 sequence is 12 residues long. V lost 4 bases and J lost 6, with 9 bases in between. CDR3 loop: CAWNGLDEKLFF. CDR3 nucleotides: TGTGCCTGGAACGGGCTAGATGAAAAACTGTTTTTT.

The rearrangement links TRBV27 to TRBJ2-7; no firm D call. CDR1 is MNHEY and CDR2 is SMNVEV in the germline V gene (reference sequence). Trimming removed 3 bases at V and 3 bases at J, with 9 bases between. The CDR3 is made up of 13 amino acids. The CDR3 DNA follows: TGTGCCAGCAGTTTTCTCGGCGTCTACGAGCAGTACTTC. This translates into CASSFLGVYEQYF.

J is TRBJ2-7 and V is TRBV4-1; either TRBD1 or TRBD2 may fit D (6 bases each). This CDR3 spans 15 amino acids. Per the germline V gene, CDR1 is MGHRA and CDR2 is YSYEKL. The V and J ends lost 2 bases and 2 bases respectively, with 13 bases between them. Written as DNA, the CDR3 is TGCGCCAGCAGCCAACCTTCGGGGGCCGCCTACGAGCAGTACTTC. The encoded protein is CASSQPSGAAYEQYF.

About this clone itself: The junction departs from germline at one end; a sequencing error may be responsible. Different DNA sequences within this sample yield the same CDR3. V and J are TRBV29-1 and TRBJ2-7, with TRBD1 matching 8 bases. The germline gives CDR1 SQVTM, CDR2 ANQGSEA. CDR3 length equals 13 residues. CDR3 residues: CSVMPGGPHEQYF. The CDR3 coding sequence is TGCAGCGTTATGCCAGGGGGCCCCCACGAGCAGTATTTC.

This clone has just a few counts. The genes are TRBV4-1 and TRBJ2-7, with D tentatively TRBD1 (5 bases). This CDR3 has 13 residues. In germline, CDR1 is MGHRA, CDR2 YSYEKL. The ends were cut back, 5 bases at V and 2 bases at J, with 10 bases in the middle. Here the CDR3 DNA reads TGCGCCAGCAGCGGACAATACACCTACGAGCAGTACTTC. Translated: CASSGQYTYEQYF.

The rearrangement uses TRBV28 and TRBJ2-3, with D perhaps TRBD2 (6 bases). The CDR3 runs to 15 residues. Germline V gene lookup returns CDR1 MDHEN and CDR2 SYDVKM. V lost 1 base, J lost 5 bases, and 13 bases lay in between. Written as DNA, the CDR3 is TGTGCCAGCAGTTTATCGGCCGGGAGTGGAGATACGCAGTATTTT. It codes for CASSLSAGSGDTQYF.

This clone occurred a few times. In nucleotides, the CDR3 is TGTGCCAGCAGTTTAAGGGGAGGCACAGATACGCAGTATTTT. Amino acid sequence: CASSLRGGTDTQYF. The chain links TRBV27 to TRBJ2-3, with D perhaps being TRBD1 or TRBD2 (5 bases each). Germline CDR1 and CDR2: MNHEY and SMNVEV (reference sequence). Trimming removed 2 bases at V and 1 base at J, with 7 bases between. The CDR3 contains 14 residues.

This clone was observed a few times. V gene TRBV5-6 combines with J gene TRBJ2-1, with unresolved D. Germline assignment: CDR1 SGHDT and CDR2 YYEEEE. The CDR3 covers 12 residues. Trimming removed 2 bases from V and 6 bases from J, with 6 bases in between. The CDR3 is CASSFSGNEQFF. The CDR3 DNA is TGTGCCAGCAGCTTCTCTGGCAATGAGCAGTTCTTC.